This record looks at one T cell receptor (beta chain) sequence and its context. It lacks a known antigen. One base away there is no much larger clone; base qualities are not given. The immunoSEQ kit was used, according to the manufacturer's recommendations, to generate TCR beta libraries from genomic DNA. Library preparation used a first multiplex PCR with proprietary primers, then a second PCR adding unique barcodes, with bead cleanups after each round. A kit-provided positive control reaction and a negative control reaction were included in every sample batch. The final libraries were assessed on an Agilent 4200 TapeStation D1000 ScreenTape, pooled by volume, and quantified by qPCR. Sequencing was performed on an Illumina NextSeq500 using a MidOutput 150-cycle cartridge, with 156 Read1 cycles, 15 Index1 cycles, and the kit custom primers. The pooled library was loaded at 0.75 to 1 pM with a roughly 20% PhiX control spike-in. Concerning the study's data processing: Vendor-processed data were analyzed in R, and a clonotype was defined as all T cells sharing the same CDR3 nucleotide sequence. For clone abundance analyses, frequencies were normalized to the 10,000 most abundant clones per sample. Public T cell clones, which averaged fewer than five per sample, were removed prior to analysis. An abundance difference of at least 32-fold between compartments was the criterion for calling clonotypes tumor-enriched or baseline blood-enriched. A beta-binomial differential abundance model was used to identify clonotypes that expanded or contracted between blood time points. Tumor-blood repertoire similarity was measured with the Baroni-Urbani and Buser coefficient, and groups were compared using two-tailed Wilcoxon tests in R. The immuneACCESS repertoire file appears here via TCRdb, limited to in-frame rearrangements. These files lack a portion of the clones; in checked studies, under half of the deficit traces to unresolved V genes, and the cause of the others is not known. V and J calls plus clone size are reproduced from that table; the DNA served to infer D and trimming. For this sample the table gives tens of thousands of clones, of which approximately 86% were detected only once. Approximately 22% of the sample comes from the top ten.

This entry belongs to a study of radiation and T cells in renal cell carcinoma (dated by TCRdb to about 2020). Turning to the overall study: Samples came from a clinical trial, in which primary renal cell carcinomas received 15 Gy stereotactic body radiation therapy followed by nephrectomy 4 weeks later. In total, 50 to 60 samples, comprising roughly 25 tumors and 27 peripheral blood samples, were subjected to TCR beta sequencing. A total of about 4 million unique CDR3 nucleotide sequences, encoding some 2,700,000 unique CDR3 amino acid sequences, were found across all 53 samples. Study-wide conclusions, independent of this receptor: Because pretreatment tumor biopsies were not available, the study could not determine whether clonotypes were already present within the tumor at baseline. With a single-armed trial design, the study had no way to address how radiation dose or scheduling affects the TCR repertoire. Dynamics of the blood repertoire were not tracked past 4 weeks after treatment. Top tumor clonotypes rose in blood from baseline to 2 weeks post-radiation, then contracted by 4 weeks, suggesting transient expansion of tumor-resident clones.

The intended sense of this specimen's time point label: blood 2 weeks post-SBRT. The treatment or condition label of this sample denotes: 15 Gy SBRT to primary tumor, nephrectomy 4 weeks later. To follow tumor-enriched clonotypes, peripheral blood was collected serially from radiation-treated patients at baseline and again at 2 weeks and 4 weeks after SBRT. Renal cell carcinoma with clear cell pathology was present in all patients. Genomic DNA for TCR sequencing was prepared using the QIAamp DNA Blood Mini Kit (Qiagen). The analyses included only samples that passed all quality control checks. Unmatched junction bases come to 7, with V trimmed by 5 bases and J by 5 bases. Reading from cysteine to phenylalanine, the CDR3 counts 14 amino acids. The read is trimmed to its CDR3 DNA, 42 bases read in frame from base 1. From a lookup of the germline V gene (reference sequence), CDR1 and CDR2 are SGHKS and YYEKEE.

This clonotype was obtained from a woman aged 45-60 years with renal cell carcinoma. This chain is built from TRBV5-5 and TRBJ1-5; 7 central nucleotides agree with TRBD1. Specimen: blood, collected from a patient whose treatment included radiotherapy and nephrectomy. The CDR3 region has the sequence CASSSDRVDQPQHF. The DNA is TGTGCCAGCAGTTCAGACAGGGTGGATCAGCCCCAGCATTTT.